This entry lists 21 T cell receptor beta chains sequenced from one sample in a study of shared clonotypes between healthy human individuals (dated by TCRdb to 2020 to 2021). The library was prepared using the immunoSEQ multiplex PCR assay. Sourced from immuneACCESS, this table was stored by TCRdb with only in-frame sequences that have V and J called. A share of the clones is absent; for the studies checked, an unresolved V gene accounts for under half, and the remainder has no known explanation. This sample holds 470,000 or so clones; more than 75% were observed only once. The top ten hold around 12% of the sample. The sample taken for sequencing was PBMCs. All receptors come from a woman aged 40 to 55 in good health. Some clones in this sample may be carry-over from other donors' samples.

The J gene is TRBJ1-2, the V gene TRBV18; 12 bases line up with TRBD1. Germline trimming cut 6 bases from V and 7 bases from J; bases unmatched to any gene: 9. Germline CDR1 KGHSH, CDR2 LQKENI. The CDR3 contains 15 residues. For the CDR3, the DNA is TGTGCCAGCTCCGAGAGCCGGGACAGGGGGCTTGGCTACACCTTC. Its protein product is CASSESRDRGLGYTF.

Here the CDR3 DNA reads TGTGCCAGCAGCCTATGGACTAGCTCCGAGCAGTACTTC. This translates into CASSLWTSSEQYF. The J gene is TRBJ2-7, the V gene TRBV11-3, with 8 bases that match TRBD2. Per germline, CDR1 SGHNT and CDR2 YENEEA. V lost 5 bases to trimming and J lost 6 bases; unmatched junction nucleotides: 6. This CDR3 is built from 13 residues.

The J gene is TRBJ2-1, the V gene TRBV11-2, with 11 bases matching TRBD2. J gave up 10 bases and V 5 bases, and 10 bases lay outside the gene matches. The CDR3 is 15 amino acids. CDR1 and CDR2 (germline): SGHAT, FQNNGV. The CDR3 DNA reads TGTGCCAGCAGCCCTGTCCCTGGGACTAGCGGCGAGCAGTTCTTC. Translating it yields CASSPVPGTSGEQFF.

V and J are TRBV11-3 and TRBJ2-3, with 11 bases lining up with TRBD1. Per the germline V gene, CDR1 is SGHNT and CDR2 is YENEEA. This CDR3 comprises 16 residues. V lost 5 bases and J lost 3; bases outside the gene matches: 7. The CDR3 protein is CASSGNRDRGTDTQYF. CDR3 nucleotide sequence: TGTGCCAGCAGCGGAAACCGGGACAGGGGGACAGATACGCAGTATTTT.

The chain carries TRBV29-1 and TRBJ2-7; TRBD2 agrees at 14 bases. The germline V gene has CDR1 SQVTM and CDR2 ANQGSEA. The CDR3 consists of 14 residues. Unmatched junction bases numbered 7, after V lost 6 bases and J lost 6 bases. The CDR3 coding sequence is TGCAGCGTGGGGGGGACTAGCGGGAGATCCGAGCAGTACTTC. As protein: CSVGGTSGRSEQYF.

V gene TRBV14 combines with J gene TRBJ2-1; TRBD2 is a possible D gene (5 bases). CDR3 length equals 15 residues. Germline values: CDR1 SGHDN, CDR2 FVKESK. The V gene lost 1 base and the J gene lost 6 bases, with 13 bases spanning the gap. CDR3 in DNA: TGTGCCAGCAGCCAAGGGAGGATCGGACTCAATGAGCAGTTCTTC. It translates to CASSQGRIGLNEQFF.

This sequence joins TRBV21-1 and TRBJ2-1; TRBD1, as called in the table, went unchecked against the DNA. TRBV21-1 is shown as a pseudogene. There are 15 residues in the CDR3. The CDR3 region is CASSKVGLQYNEQFF. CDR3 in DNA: TGTGCCAGCAGCAAAGTTGGGCTCCAGTACAATGAGCAGTTCTTC.

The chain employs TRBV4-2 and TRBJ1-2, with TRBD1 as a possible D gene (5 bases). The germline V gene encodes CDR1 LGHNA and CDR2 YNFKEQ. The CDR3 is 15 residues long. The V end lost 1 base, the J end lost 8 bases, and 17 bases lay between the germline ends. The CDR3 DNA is TGTGCCAGCAGCCAAGGTGAGGGCGGGGCTGGGGGCTACACCTTC. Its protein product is CASSQGEGGAGGYTF.

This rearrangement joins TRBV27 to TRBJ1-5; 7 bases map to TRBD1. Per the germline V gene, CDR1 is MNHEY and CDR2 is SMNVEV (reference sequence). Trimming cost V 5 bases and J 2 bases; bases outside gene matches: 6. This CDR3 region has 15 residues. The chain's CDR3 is CASSEGASGNQPQHF. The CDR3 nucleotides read TGTGCCAGCAGTGAGGGGGCGTCGGGCAATCAGCCCCAGCATTTT.

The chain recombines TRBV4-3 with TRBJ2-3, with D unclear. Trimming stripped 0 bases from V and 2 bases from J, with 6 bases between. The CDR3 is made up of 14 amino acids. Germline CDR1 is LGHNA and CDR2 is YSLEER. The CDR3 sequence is CASSQDANTDTQYF. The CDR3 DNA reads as TGCGCCAGCAGCCAAGACGCAAACACAGATACGCAGTATTTT.

This chain's CDR3 is CAISEGQLNQPQHF. The DNA for the CDR3 is TGTGCCATCAGTGAGGGACAACTCAATCAGCCCCAGCATTTT. The V call is TRBV10-3, the J call TRBJ1-5, with D perhaps matching TRBD1 (5 bases). This CDR3 has 14 amino acids. V shed 2 bases and J shed 3 bases, with 8 bases lying between them. CDR1 and CDR2 from the germline V gene are ENHRY and SYGVKD.

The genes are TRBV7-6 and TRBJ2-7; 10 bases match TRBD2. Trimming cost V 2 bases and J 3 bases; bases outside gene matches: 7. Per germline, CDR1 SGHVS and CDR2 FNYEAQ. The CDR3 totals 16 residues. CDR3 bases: TGTGCCAGCAGCTTAAGTCCACTAGCGGGACGCTACGAGCAGTACTTC. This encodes CASSLSPLAGRYEQYF.

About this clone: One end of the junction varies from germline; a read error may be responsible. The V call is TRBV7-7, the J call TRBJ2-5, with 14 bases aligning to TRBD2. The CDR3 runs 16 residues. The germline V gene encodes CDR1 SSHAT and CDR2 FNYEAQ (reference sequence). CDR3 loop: CASSLGGTSGSETQYF. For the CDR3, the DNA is TGTGCTAGCAGTTTGGGGGGGACTAGCGGGAGTGAGACCCAGTACTTC.

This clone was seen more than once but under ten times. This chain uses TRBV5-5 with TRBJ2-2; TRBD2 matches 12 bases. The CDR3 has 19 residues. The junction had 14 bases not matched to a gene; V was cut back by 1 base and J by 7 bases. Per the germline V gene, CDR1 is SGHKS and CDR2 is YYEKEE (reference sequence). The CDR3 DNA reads TGTGCCAGCAGCTTGAGGTACCCTAGCGGGAGGGCCGGTGGCGGGGAGCTGTTTTTT. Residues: CASSLRYPSGRAGGGELFF.

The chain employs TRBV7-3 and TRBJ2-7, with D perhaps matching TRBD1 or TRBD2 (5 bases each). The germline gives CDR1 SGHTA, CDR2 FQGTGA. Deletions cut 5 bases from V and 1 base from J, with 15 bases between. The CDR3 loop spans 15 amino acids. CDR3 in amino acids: CASSPFGTSSYEQYF. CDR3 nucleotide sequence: TGTGCCAGCAGCCCCTTCGGGACCTCTTCCTACGAGCAGTACTTC.

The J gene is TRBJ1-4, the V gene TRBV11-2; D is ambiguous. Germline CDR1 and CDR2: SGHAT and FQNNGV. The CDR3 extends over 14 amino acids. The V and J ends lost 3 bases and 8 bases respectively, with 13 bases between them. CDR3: CASSLYNLGEKLFF. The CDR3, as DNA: TGTGCCAGCAGCTTGTATAACCTAGGGGAAAAACTGTTTTTT.

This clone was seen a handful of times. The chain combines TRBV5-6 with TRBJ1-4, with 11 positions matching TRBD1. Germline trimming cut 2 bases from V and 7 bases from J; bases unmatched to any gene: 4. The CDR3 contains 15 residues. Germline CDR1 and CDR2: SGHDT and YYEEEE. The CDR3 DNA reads TGTGCCAGCAGCTTCAGGACAGGGGGCGTTGAAAAACTGTTTTTT. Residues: CASSFRTGGVEKLFF. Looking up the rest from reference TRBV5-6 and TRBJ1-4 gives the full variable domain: DAGVTQSPTHLIKTRGQQVTLRCSPKSGHDTVSWYQQALGQGPQFIFQYYEEEERQRGNFPDRFSGHQFPNYSSELNVNALLLGDSALYLCASSFRTGGVEKLFFGSGTQLSVL.

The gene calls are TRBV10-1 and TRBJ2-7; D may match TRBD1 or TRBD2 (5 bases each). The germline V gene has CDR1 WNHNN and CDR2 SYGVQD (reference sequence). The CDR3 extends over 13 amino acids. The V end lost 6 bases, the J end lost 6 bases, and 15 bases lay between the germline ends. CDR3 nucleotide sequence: TGCGCCAGCAGCCCCGGGACGGCAAGCGAGCAGTACTTC. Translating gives CASSPGTASEQYF.

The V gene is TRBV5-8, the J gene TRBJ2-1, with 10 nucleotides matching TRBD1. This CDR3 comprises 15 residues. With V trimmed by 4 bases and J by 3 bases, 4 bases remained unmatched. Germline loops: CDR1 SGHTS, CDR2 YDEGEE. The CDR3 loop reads CASSQRTGGYNEQFF. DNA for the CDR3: TGTGCCAGCAGCCAAAGGACAGGGGGCTACAATGAGCAGTTCTTC.

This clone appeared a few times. The CDR3 protein is CASSSGLGGDTQYF. CDR3 bases: TGCGCCAGCAGCTCAGGACTAGGAGGAGATACGCAGTATTTT. The chain joins TRBV5-1 to TRBJ2-3; 7 bases align to TRBD2. V lost 3 bases to trimming and J lost 5 bases; unmatched junction nucleotides: 6. The CDR3 is 14 residues long. Germline V CDR1 and CDR2: SGHRS, YFSETQ.

The CDR3 protein is CASHSSGSPTDTQYF. The CDR3 DNA follows: TGTGCCAGTCATTCTAGCGGGAGCCCCACAGATACGCAGTATTTT. V and J are TRBV28 and TRBJ2-3, with 10 bases that match TRBD2. The CDR3 loop spans 15 amino acids. Trimming cost V 9 bases and J 2 bases; bases outside gene matches: 8. CDR1 and CDR2 from the germline V gene are MDHEN and SYDVKM.